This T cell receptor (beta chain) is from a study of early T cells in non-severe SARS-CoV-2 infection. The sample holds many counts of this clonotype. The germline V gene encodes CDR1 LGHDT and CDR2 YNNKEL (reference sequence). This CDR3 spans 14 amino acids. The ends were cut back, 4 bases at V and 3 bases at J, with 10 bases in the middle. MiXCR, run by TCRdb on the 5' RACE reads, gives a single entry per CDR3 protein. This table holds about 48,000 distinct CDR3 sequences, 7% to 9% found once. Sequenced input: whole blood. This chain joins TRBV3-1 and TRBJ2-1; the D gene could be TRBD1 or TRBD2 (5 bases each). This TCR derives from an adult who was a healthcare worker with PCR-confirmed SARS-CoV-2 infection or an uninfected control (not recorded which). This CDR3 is CASSPRDDYNEQFF. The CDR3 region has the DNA TGTGCCAGCAGCCCCCGGGACGACTACAATGAGCAGTTCTTC.